One sample yielded the 27 T cell receptor beta chains listed below, sequenced in a study of spatial heterogeneity in lung cancer. Their specific antigens are unknown. Sample time point: sample taken at primary tumor resection. From the 5' RACE reads, TCRdb called clonotypes with MiXCR, one entry per CDR3 protein. The sample has about 28,000 distinct CDR3 sequences, approximately 7% seen once. Study conclusions and caveats: Within tumors, counts of expanded alpha and beta TCRs tracked tumor mutation counts.

Sequenced material: lung tumor tissue, taken at surgery. The receptor set was obtained from a male donor with early-stage non-small cell lung cancer.

In its sample, this clonotype was seen many times. This chain joins TRBV5-1 and TRBJ1-2, with no clear D. CDR1 and CDR2 (germline): SGHRS, YFSETQ. V dropped 4 bases and J dropped 1 base, with 11 bases sitting between them. The CDR3 sequence is 14 residues long. The CDR3 protein is CASSPMTSNYGYTF. The CDR3 nucleotides read TGCGCCAGCAGCCCTATGACGAGTAACTATGGCTACACCTTC.

V and J are TRBV18 and TRBJ2-5; D remains unclear. This CDR3 contains 12 residues. V was pared by 2 bases and J by 4 bases, with 5 bases between. Germline V CDR1 and CDR2: KGHSH, LQKENI. CDR3 loop: CASSPVPETQYF. CDR3 DNA: TGTGCCAGCTCACCAGTTCCAGAGACCCAGTACTTC.

About this clonotype: With a much larger clone just one base away, this may be a read error. V gene TRBV7-2 combines with J gene TRBJ1-3; D is undetermined. This CDR3 spans 13 amino acids. CDR1 and CDR2 from the germline V gene are SGHTA and FQGNSA. CDR3 region: CASSQVTGNIIYF. The CDR3 nucleotides read TGTGCCAGCAGTCAGGTTACTGGAAACATCATATATTTT.

This clonotype has at least ten counts. This chain connects TRBV20-1 to TRBJ1-5; D is perhaps TRBD1 (5 bases). The CDR3 consists of 13 residues. Trimming shortened V by 3 bases and J by 8 bases, and 14 bases separated the two germline ends. Germline assignment: CDR1 DFQATT and CDR2 SNEGSKA (reference sequence). The CDR3 nucleotides are TGCAGTGCTAGTGGAGGGGAGGGGAAGCCCCAGCATTTT. Its translation is CSASGGEGKPQHF.

V gene TRBV20-1 combines with J gene TRBJ2-3; 7 bases line up with TRBD2. The ends lost 5 bases at V and 6 bases at J; junction bases unmatched: 17. CDR1 is DFQATT and CDR2 is SNEGSKA in the germline V gene (reference sequence). The CDR3 extends over 16 amino acids. The CDR3, as DNA: TGCAGTGCTTCCCTGAGGGGCGGGGGACTCGGGGATACGCAGTATTTT. Translating gives CSASLRGGGLGDTQYF.

The chain links TRBV6-2 or TRBV6-3 to TRBJ1-1; D remains ambiguous. The germline CDR1 and CDR2 sequences are MNHEY and SVGEGT. V lost 5 bases and J lost 6, with 16 bases in between. This CDR3 region has 14 residues. CDR3 sequence (DNA): TGTGCCAGCAGTGGACGGACGCTGGGCTCTGAAGCTTTCTTT. Residues: CASSGRTLGSEAFF.

The chain carries TRBV29-1 and TRBJ2-5; TRBD1 or TRBD2 may be the D gene (6 bases each). Trimming took off 3 bases at V and 7 bases at J, with 18 bases between the two ends. From germline, CDR1 is SQVTM and CDR2 ANQGSEA. This CDR3 spans 14 amino acids. CDR3 in amino acids: CSVERTVVRGTQYF. As DNA, the CDR3 is TGCAGCGTTGAGAGGACAGTGGTGCGGGGGACCCAGTACTTC.

In this sample, this clonotype turned up many times. The chain is built from TRBV5-1 and TRBJ1-1; TRBD1 aligns across 7 bases. Germline trimming cut 3 bases from V and 0 bases from J; bases unmatched to any gene: 2. The CDR3 spans 14 residues. Germline-derived CDR1 and CDR2 are SGHRS and YFSETQ. The DNA for the CDR3 is TGCGCCAGCAGCTCGGGACAGATGAACACTGAAGCTTTCTTT. It codes for CASSSGQMNTEAFF. The complete variable domain, with remaining parts taken from reference TRBV5-1 and TRBJ1-1, reads KAGVTQTPRYLIKTRGQQVTLSCSPISGHRSVSWYQQTPGQGLQFLFEYFSETQRNKGNFPGRFSGRQFSNSRSEMNVSTLELGDSALYLCASSSGQMNTEAFFGQGTRLTVV.

The sample holds many counts of this clonotype. This chain joins TRBV30 and TRBJ2-1, with no clear D. The V end lost 2 bases, the J end lost 7 bases, and 3 bases lay between the germline ends. The germline V gene has CDR1 GTSNPN and CDR2 SVGIG (reference sequence). The CDR3 totals 10 residues. The CDR3 region has the DNA TGTGCCTGGAGTTGGAATGAGCAGTTCTTC. Translated: CAWSWNEQFF.

In its sample, this clonotype was seen many times. The gene calls are TRBV27 and TRBJ2-3; 10 bases agree with TRBD2. CDR1 is MNHEY and CDR2 is SMNVEV in the germline V gene (reference sequence). This CDR3 region has 15 residues. The V segment lost 6 bases and the J segment 5 bases; nucleotides outside the gene matches: 8. The CDR3 coding sequence is TGTGCCAGCAGGGGGCTAGCGGGGGTTGGAGATACGCAGTATTTT. Its protein product is CASRGLAGVGDTQYF.

This clonotype was seen a few times. This chain connects TRBV6-2 or TRBV6-3 to TRBJ2-1; 8 positions match TRBD2. The CDR3 sequence is 15 residues long. Germline CDR1 MNHEY, CDR2 SVGEGT. The ends lost 7 bases at V and 4 bases at J; junction bases unmatched: 9. The CDR3 bases are TGTGCCAGCACTCTGGCGGGGGGACCATACAATGAGCAGTTCTTC. Translated, it gives CASTLAGGPYNEQFF.

This clonotype was counted at least ten times. The V and J genes are TRBV4-3 and TRBJ2-6; D remains ambiguous. V was trimmed by 0 bases and J by 0 bases, leaving 9 bases between them. This CDR3 comprises 17 residues. In germline, CDR1 is LGHNA, CDR2 YSLEER. The CDR3 region has the DNA TGCGCCAGCAGCCAAGAAACGGCCCACTCTGGGGCCAACGTCCTGACTTTC. Its protein is CASSQETAHSGANVLTF.

Many counts were recorded for this clonotype. The chain links TRBV11-2 to TRBJ2-7, with D hard to call. Per the germline V gene, CDR1 is SGHAT and CDR2 is FQNNGV. The V and J ends lost 4 bases and 3 bases respectively, with 4 bases between them. CDR3 length equals 11 residues. CDR3 sequence: CASSSFYEQYF. CDR3 coding DNA: TGTGCCAGCAGCTCTTTCTACGAGCAGTACTTC.

This clonotype was recorded at least ten times. CDR3 region: CASTSGGSDTQYF. CDR3 coding DNA: TGTGCCAGCACTAGCGGGGGTTCAGATACGCAGTATTTT. V and J are TRBV10-3 and TRBJ2-3; the match to TRBD2 covers 11 bases. Germline CDR1 reads ENHRY; CDR2 reads SYGVKD. V lost 10 bases to trimming and J lost 4 bases; unmatched junction nucleotides: 4. The CDR3 is 13 amino acids.

This clonotype has only a few counts. The V gene is TRBV7-6, the J gene TRBJ2-6; no clear D gene. This CDR3 is 14 amino acids long. Germline V gives CDR1 SGHVS, CDR2 FNYEAQ. V was shortened by 8 bases and J by 2 bases, with 10 bases between the two germline ends. CDR3: CASQVEPGANVLTF. In DNA form, the CDR3 reads TGTGCCAGCCAGGTGGAACCTGGGGCCAACGTCCTGACTTTC. Variable domain in full (rest from reference TRBV7-6 and TRBJ2-6): GAGVSQSPRYKVTKRGQDVALRCDPISGHVSLYWYRQALGQGPEFLTYFNYEAQQDKSGLPNDRFSAERPEGSISTLTIQRTEQRDSAMYRCASQVEPGANVLTFGAGSRLTVL.

This sequence joins TRBV2 and TRBJ2-1; D is perhaps TRBD1 (6 bases). The length of the CDR3 is 17 residues. The V end was cut by 3 bases, the J end by 0 bases, with 15 bases between. Per germline, CDR1 SNHLY and CDR2 FYNNEI. The chain's CDR3 is CASSESGDKFSYNEQFF. The DNA of the CDR3 is TGTGCCAGCAGTGAGTCAGGGGACAAGTTCTCCTACAATGAGCAGTTCTTC.

This clonotype was seen at least ten times. The chain carries TRBV7-9 and TRBJ1-5; 8 bases map to TRBD1. J lost 5 bases, V lost 0 bases, and 0 bases had no gene match. Per germline, CDR1 SEHNR and CDR2 FQNEAQ (reference sequence). The CDR3 extends over 14 amino acids. In nucleotides, the CDR3 is TGTGCCAGCAGCTTAGCGACAGGGGATCAGCCCCAGCATTTT. It specifies CASSLATGDQPQHF.

This CDR3 is CSARAGGQANNQPQHF. The DNA of the CDR3 is TGCAGTGCTAGAGCTGGGGGACAGGCAAACAATCAGCCCCAGCATTTT. The rearrangement links TRBV20-1 to TRBJ1-5, with TRBD1 matching over 8 bases. Looked up from germline, CDR1 is DFQATT and CDR2 is SNEGSKA (reference sequence). V was pared by 1 base and J by 3 bases, with 8 bases of the junction left unmatched. The CDR3 sequence is 16 residues long.

This clonotype has ten or more counts. The chain recombines TRBV6-5 with TRBJ1-2; possible D gene TRBD1, 6 bases. Germline V CDR1 and CDR2: MNHEY, SVGAGI. This CDR3 has 17 residues. With 0 bases removed from V and 4 bases from J, the gap between germline ends came to 18 bases. The DNA of the CDR3 is TGTGCCAGCAGTTACTCCTCTGGTTGGGGACACAGCTATGGCTACACCTTC. Translated: CASSYSSGWGHSYGYTF.

This clonotype was seen a few times. This sequence joins TRBV13 and TRBJ2-7; 14 nucleotides line up with TRBD2. The CDR3 extends over 16 amino acids. V lost 4 bases and J lost 3; bases outside the gene matches: 5. The germline CDR1 and CDR2 sequences are PRHDT and FYEKMQ (reference sequence). CDR3 sequence (DNA): TGTGCCAGCAGCTCGGGACTAGCGGGGGATGGCTACGAGCAGTACTTC. Its protein product is CASSSGLAGDGYEQYF.

There are many counts of this clonotype. The J gene is TRBJ2-1, the V gene TRBV9; 11 nucleotides agree with TRBD2. After removal of 4 bases from V and 2 bases from J, the junction contained 5 bases not matched to a gene. The CDR3 is made up of 16 amino acids. Per the germline V gene, CDR1 is SGDLS and CDR2 is YYNGEE. CDR3 DNA sequence: TGTGCCAGCAGCTCTACGACTAGCGGGGCCTACAATGAGCAGTTCTTC. Translating gives CASSSTTSGAYNEQFF.

The chain links TRBV4-3 to TRBJ1-3, with no clear D. This CDR3 has 15 amino acids. Germline CDR1 LGHNA, CDR2 YSLEER. V was trimmed by 0 bases and J by 0 bases, leaving 6 bases between them. The CDR3 sequence is CASSQDSNSGNTIYF. CDR3 DNA: TGCGCCAGCAGCCAAGACAGCAACTCTGGAAACACCATATATTTT.

The rearrangement joins TRBV13 to TRBJ2-3, with 7 bases lining up with TRBD2. The CDR3 extends over 17 amino acids. CDR1 and CDR2 (germline): PRHDT, FYEKMQ (reference sequence). J was trimmed by 0 bases and V by 5 bases; bases with no gene match: 11. The CDR3 DNA is TGTGCCAGCAGCGAACGACTGGGCGGGGGTAGCACAGATACGCAGTATTTT. Residues: CASSERLGGGSTDTQYF.

Many counts were recorded for this clonotype. The V and J genes are TRBV7-9 and TRBJ2-1; D remains unclear. CDR3 length: 14 amino acids. Germline CDR1 reads SEHNR; CDR2 reads FQNEAQ (reference sequence). Trimming removed 5 bases from V and 6 bases from J, with 14 bases in between. CDR3 sequence reads: CASSPRLLTNEQFF. CDR3 coding DNA: TGTGCCAGCAGCCCAAGGCTATTAACCAATGAGCAGTTCTTC.

The chain combines TRBV18 with TRBJ2-7; a weak D match, TRBD1 (6 bases). Germline-derived CDR1 and CDR2 are KGHSH and LQKENI. This CDR3 is built from 14 residues. Trimming took off 3 bases at V and 2 bases at J, with 11 bases between the two ends. CDR3 region: CASSPLGQTYEQYF. The CDR3 DNA sequence: TGTGCCAGCTCACCGCTTGGACAGACCTACGAGCAGTACTTC.

This clonotype was detected ten times or more. The DNA of the CDR3 is TGTGCCAGCTCCATCAGCGGAACGTACCAAGAGACCCAGTACTTC. Translating it yields CASSISGTYQETQYF. This chain joins TRBV5-5 and TRBJ2-5, with D possibly being TRBD2 (5 bases). CDR1 and CDR2 from the germline V gene are SGHKS and YYEKEE (reference sequence). The length of the CDR3 is 15 residues. The V and J ends lost 7 bases and 0 bases respectively, with 16 bases between them.

This clonotype was seen repeatedly, ten times or more. The chain has TRBV4-3 and TRBJ1-4, with a tentative D call TRBD1 (6 bases). V gave up 2 bases and J gave up 7 bases, with 17 bases separating them. This CDR3 has 16 amino acids. Germline V gene lookup returns CDR1 LGHNA and CDR2 YSLEER. In DNA form, the CDR3 reads TGCGCCAGCAGCCAATTAACGACAGGCCTCGGTGAAAAACTGTTTTTT. Amino acid sequence: CASSQLTTGLGEKLFF.